A selection of T cell receptor beta chains follows, all from one sample in a study of shared clonotypes between healthy human individuals. Method: immunoSEQ multiplex PCR; TCRdb's copy keeps in-frame clones and lacks some. This table has about 2.3 million clones, about 92% appearing once. The sequenced sample consisted of naive CD4+ T cells from PBMCs. These TCRs come from a man between 18 and 29 years old in good health. Some clones in this sample may be carry-over from other donors' samples. CDR3s include the opening cysteine and the closing phenylalanine or tryptophan. The D gene is left open where the match is weak.

j_call d_call v_call cdr3_nt cdr3_aa
TRBJ2-5 TRBD2 TRBV7-8 TGTGCCAGCAGCTTAGGCGACCGACGGGGGGCCCAGTACTTC CASSLGDRRGAQYF
TRBJ2-3 TRBD1 TRBV19 TGTGCCAGTAGTGTTCGACAGGGGGCCACAGATACGCAGTATTTT CASSVRQGATDTQYF
TRBJ2-2 NA TRBV12-5 TGTGCTAGTGGTTTGGGACACCGCACCGGGGAGCTGTTTTTT CASGLGHRTGELFF
TRBJ1-1 NA TRBV2 TGTGCCAGCAGTGAGTACACTGAAGCTTTCTTT CASSEYTEAFF
TRBJ2-7 TRBD2 TRBV5-4 TGTGCCAGCAGCGGGGGGGGAGGCCTAAATGAGCAGTACTTC CASSGGGGLNEQYF
TRBJ2-5 TRBD2 TRBV9 TGTGCCAGCAGCGTAGGCCCCATCGGGACTAGCGGTCAAGAGACCCAGTACTTC CASSVGPIGTSGQETQYF
TRBJ2-5 NA TRBV28 TGTGCCAGCAGCTACCTACAGGGGGGGAAAGAGACCCAGTACTTC CASSYLQGGKETQYF
TRBJ1-2 TRBD1 TRBV6-5 TGTGCCAGCAGTTACTCGGCAGGGGGGTCTGGCTACACCTTC CASSYSAGGSGYTF
TRBJ2-7 TRBD1 TRBV19 TGTGCCAGTAGTATGCTGGCGGGCGGGACAGGGGGATCCTACGAGCAGTACTTC CASSMLAGGTGGSYEQYF
TRBJ2-3 TRBD1 TRBV5-1 TGCGCCAGCAGCCCGATCACAGGGGGTCTGAATACGCAGTATTTT CASSPITGGLNTQYF
TRBJ2-3 NA TRBV10-1 TGCGCCAGCAGTTTTGGGGGAAGCACAGATACGCAGTATTTT CASSFGGSTDTQYF
TRBJ2-7 NA TRBV9 TGTGCCAGCAGCGATAGCGGTACCTACGAGCAGTACTTC CASSDSGTYEQYF
TRBJ2-7 TRBD2 TRBV28 TGTGCCAGCCGACTAGCGGGAAATAAATACGAGCAGTACTTC CASRLAGNKYEQYF
TRBJ2-1 NA TRBV7-9 TGTGCCAGCAGCCCGGAGGGGGGGACCTACAATGAGCAGTTCTTC CASSPEGGTYNEQFF